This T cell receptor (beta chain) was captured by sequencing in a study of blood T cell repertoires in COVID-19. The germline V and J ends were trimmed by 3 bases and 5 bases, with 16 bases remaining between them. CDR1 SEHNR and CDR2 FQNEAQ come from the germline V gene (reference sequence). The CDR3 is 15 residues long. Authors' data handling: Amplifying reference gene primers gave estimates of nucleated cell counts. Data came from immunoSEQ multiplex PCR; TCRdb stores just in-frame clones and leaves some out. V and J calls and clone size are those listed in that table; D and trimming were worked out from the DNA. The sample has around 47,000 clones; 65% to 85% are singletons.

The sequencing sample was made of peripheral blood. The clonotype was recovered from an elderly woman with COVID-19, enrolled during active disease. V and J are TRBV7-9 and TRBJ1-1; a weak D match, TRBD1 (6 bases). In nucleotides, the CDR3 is TGTGCCAGCAGCTTGGGAACAGGGTTCGAGACTGAAGCTTTCTTT. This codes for CASSLGTGFETEAFF.